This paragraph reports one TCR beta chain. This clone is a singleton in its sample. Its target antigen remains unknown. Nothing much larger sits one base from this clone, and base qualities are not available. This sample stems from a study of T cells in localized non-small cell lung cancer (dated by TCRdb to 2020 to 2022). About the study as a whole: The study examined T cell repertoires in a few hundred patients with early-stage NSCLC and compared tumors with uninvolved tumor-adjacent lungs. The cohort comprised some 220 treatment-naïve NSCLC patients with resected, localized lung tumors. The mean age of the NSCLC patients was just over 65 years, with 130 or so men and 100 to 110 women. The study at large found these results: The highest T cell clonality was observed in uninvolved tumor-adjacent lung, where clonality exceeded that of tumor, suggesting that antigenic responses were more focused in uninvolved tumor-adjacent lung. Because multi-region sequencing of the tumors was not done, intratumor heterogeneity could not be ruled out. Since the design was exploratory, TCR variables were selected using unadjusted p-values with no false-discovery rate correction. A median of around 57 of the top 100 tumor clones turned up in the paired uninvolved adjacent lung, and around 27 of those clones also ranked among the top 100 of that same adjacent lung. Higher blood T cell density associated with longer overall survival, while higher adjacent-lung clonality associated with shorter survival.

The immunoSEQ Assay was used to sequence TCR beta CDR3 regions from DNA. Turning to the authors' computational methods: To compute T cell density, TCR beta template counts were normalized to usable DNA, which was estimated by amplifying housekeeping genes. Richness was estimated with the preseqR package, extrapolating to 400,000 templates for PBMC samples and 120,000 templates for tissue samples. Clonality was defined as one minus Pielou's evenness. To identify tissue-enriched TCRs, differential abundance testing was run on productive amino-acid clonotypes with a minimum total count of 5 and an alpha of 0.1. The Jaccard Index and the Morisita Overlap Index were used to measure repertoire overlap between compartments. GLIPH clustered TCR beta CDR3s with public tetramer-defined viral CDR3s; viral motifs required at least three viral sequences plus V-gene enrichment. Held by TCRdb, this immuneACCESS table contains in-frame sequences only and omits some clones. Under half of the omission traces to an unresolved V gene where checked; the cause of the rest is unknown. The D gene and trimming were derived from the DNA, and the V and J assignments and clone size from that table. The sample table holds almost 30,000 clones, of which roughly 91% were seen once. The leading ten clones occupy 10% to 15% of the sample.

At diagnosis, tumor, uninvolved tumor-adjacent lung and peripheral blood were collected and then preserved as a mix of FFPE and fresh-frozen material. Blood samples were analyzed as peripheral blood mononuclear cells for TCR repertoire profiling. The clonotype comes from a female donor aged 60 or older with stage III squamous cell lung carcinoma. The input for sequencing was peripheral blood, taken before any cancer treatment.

The CDR3 region has the sequence CASSQRQGMSTDTQYF. Read as DNA, the sequence is TGTGCCAGCAGCCAGCGACAGGGTATGAGCACAGATACGCAGTATTTT. This sequence uses TRBV9 and TRBJ2-3; 7 central nucleotides agree with TRBD1. For CDR1 and CDR2, the germline V gene lists SGDLS and YYNGEE. Unmatched junction bases come to 8, with V trimmed by 4 bases and J by 0 bases. Inclusive of the bounding cysteine and phenylalanine, the CDR3 is 16 residues long. CDR3 DNA is the only sequence kept; it has 48 bases, read in frame from the first base.